Given below is one T cell receptor beta chain in context. Only one count was recorded for this clonotype. No antigen is known for it. It has no much larger one-base neighbor in the sample; base qualities were not kept. A single read makes a weak case. Without any cell sorting, total RNA and DNA were extracted together from approximately 22-30 mg of bulk tissue using the AllPrep DNA/RNA mini kit. Four or five patients with histopathologically diagnosed primary liver carcinoma underwent surgical resection in China between November 2015 and March 2016. Patients had chronic HBV infection and were treatment-naive at sampling. Pieces of fresh tumor and adjacent tissue were cut in half, with one half kept in RNAlater at -80 degrees C and the other half sent for histology. These data are taken from a study of tumor-infiltrating lymphocytes in primary liver carcinoma (dated by TCRdb to about 2017). Study-wide context: Of the five patients, three men and two women aged 30 to 69 years, four had hepatocellular carcinoma and one had combined HCC and intrahepatic cholangiocarcinoma. A total of roughly 35 specimens from 5 patients, comprising some 25 tumor regions, 5 adjacent noncancerous liver tissues and 5 peripheral blood samples, were covered by TCRbeta repertoire sequencing. Technical replicate repertoires showed high reproducibility, with mean shared-clone rates around 0.9 and correlation coefficients above 0.95. Roughly 3.65 to 8 million productive TCRbeta reads were obtained per sample, and no significant difference in read depth was found between tissue types. For each liver tumor, the study sampled five regions along with adjacent normal tissue and blood, and applied TCRbeta repertoire sequencing, expression microarrays and whole-exome sequencing. Tumors of the five patients were stage T1-T3 N0M0 with maximum diameters of roughly 4 to 11 cm.

Here is what the overall study found, with its caveats: With just a few patients in the study, the authors point out that the findings should be validated in a larger study. Because sequencing covered only the TCR beta chain and unpaired alpha chains were not captured, true repertoire diversity is likely underestimated. Bulk unsorted samples precluded comparing CD4+ and CD8+ T cell repertoires. Consistent with antigen-driven expansion, pairs of tumor regions showed higher repertoire overlap (mean about 35%) than either tumor-adjacent pairs (about 17%) or tumor-blood pairs (approximately 15%). The top 250 clones made up a significantly larger repertoire fraction in tumors than in blood (p = 0.039).

Using a constant-region primer and ProtoScript II reverse transcriptase, TCRbeta-specific cDNA was reverse-transcribed from approximately 0.55 ug total RNA. TCRbeta libraries were built with three nested multiplex PCR rounds, a slightly modified ARM-PCR procedure. The first two PCR rounds used multiplex TRBV1-TRBV30 forward primers with a Cbeta reverse primer, each for roughly 11 cycles. Sample barcodes and Illumina adapters were attached in a final 25-cycle PCR using Deep VentR polymerase. Before sequencing, amplicons between 200 and 500 bp were purified from gel using a QIAquick gel extraction kit. An Illumina HiSeq 2500 was used to sequence the TCRbeta amplicons, generating 250-bp paired-end reads. Processing in the source paper ran as follows. Trimmomatic v0.33 was used to quality-trim the reads, and FLASH v1.2.11 was used to merge paired reads so that full CDR3 sequences could be recovered. MiGEC v1.2.1b assigned V, D and J germline segments to the rearranged TCRbeta sequences. Clonotype statistics and Shannon-Wiener diversity indices were computed with VDJtools v1.0.0. Except for diversity analysis, only the 250 most abundant clonotypes of each sample were used in subsequent analyses to reduce sampling bias. TCRdb ran its own pipeline on the public reads, namely fastp trimming at Q25 and MiXCR clone calling, and kept in-frame beta chains. One record per CDR3 amino acid sequence lists the most common genes and DNA. The V and J calls were not made by the authors but by TCRdb's processing. The sample records about 37,000 distinct CDR3 sequences, 60% to 80% of which are singletons. Clones ranked in the top ten supply more than 35% of the sample.

The germline V gene supplies CDR1 ENHRY and CDR2 SYGVKD. From cysteine to phenylalanine, the CDR3 is 13 amino acids long. The CDR3 DNA has 39 bases and is translated from base 1. V and J are trimmed by 6 bases and 6 bases, and the gene matches miss 7 bases of the junction. The sequence was obtained from a man aged 35 to 55 with primary liver carcinoma and hepatitis B virus infection. The sample comprised tumor-adjacent normal liver tissue. The chain joins TRBV10-3 to TRBJ2-7; 8 bases in the junction line up with TRBD1. The DNA sequence follows: TGTGCCATCAGCGGACAGGGTCGGGTCGAGCAGTACTTC. It is translated as CAISGQGRVEQYF.